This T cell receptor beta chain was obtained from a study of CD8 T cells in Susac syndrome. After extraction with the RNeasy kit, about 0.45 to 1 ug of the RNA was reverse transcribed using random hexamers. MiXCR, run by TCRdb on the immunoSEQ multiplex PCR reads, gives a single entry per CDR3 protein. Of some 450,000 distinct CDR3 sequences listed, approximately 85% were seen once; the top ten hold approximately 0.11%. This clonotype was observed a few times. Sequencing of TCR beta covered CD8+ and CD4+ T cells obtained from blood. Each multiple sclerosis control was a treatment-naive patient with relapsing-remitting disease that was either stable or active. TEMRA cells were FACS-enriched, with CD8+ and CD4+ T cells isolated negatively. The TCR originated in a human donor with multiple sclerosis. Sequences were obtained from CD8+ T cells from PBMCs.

CDR3 loop: CASSYYGGSTDTQYF. The CDR3 bases are TGTGCCAGCAGTTACTACGGGGGAAGCACAGATACGCAGTATTTT. The gene calls are TRBV6-5 and TRBJ2-3; D perhaps matches TRBD2 (6 bases). CDR1 is MNHEY, CDR2 SVGAGI, per germline. The V end lost 1 base, the J end lost 0 bases, and 8 bases lay between the germline ends. CDR3 size: 15 residues.